Reported below is one T cell receptor beta chain. The read terminates 3 residues ahead of where the CDR3 ends, so the germline J gene completes it. The sample has other DNA sequences that encode this CDR3 too. Method: immunoSEQ multiplex PCR; TCRdb's copy keeps in-frame clones and lacks some. The specimen's table records tens of thousands of clones. The sample comes from a study of T cells in women clearing cervical HPV infection. V lost 6 bases and J 0 bases, leaving 15 bases between the germline ends. The CDR3 contains 16 residues. Germline values: CDR1 KGHSH, CDR2 LQKENI. The clonotype originates from a woman aged 18 to 75 with a cervical HPV16 infection that either progressed to CIN3+ or cleared (not recorded which). The chain links TRBV18 to TRBJ1-3; D gene ambiguous. Sample: blood buffy coat. The sequenced CDR3 bases are TGTGCCAGCTCCCCGACACCGAAATCCTCTGGAAACACC. It is translated as CASSPTPKSSGNT. The whole CDR3 reads CASSPTPKSSGNTIYF.